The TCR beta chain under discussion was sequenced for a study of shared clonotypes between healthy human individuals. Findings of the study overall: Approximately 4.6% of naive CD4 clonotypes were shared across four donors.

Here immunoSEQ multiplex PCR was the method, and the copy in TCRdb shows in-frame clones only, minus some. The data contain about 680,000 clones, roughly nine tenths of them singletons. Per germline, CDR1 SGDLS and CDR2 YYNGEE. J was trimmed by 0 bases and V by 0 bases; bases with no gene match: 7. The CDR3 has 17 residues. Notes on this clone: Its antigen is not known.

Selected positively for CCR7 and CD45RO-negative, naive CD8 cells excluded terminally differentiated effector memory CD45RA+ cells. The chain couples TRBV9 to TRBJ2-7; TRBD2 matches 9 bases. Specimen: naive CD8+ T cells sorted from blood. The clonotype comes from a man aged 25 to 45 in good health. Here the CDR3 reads CASSVARAGGGSYEQYF. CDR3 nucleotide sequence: TGTGCCAGCAGCGTAGCTCGGGCGGGAGGGGGCTCCTACGAGCAGTACTTC.